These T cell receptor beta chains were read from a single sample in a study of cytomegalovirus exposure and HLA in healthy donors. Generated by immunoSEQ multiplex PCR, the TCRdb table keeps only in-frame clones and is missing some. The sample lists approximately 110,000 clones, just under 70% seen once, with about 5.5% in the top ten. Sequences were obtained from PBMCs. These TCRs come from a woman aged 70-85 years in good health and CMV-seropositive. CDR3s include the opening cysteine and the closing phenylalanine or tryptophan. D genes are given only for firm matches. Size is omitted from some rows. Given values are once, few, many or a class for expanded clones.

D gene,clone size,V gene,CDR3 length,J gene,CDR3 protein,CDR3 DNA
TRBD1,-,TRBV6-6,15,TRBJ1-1,CASSRDRVMNTEAFF,TGTGCCAGCAGTCGGGACAGGGTCATGAACACTGAAGCTTTCTTT
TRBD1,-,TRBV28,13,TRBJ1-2,CASSFGQDYGYTF,TGTGCCAGCAGTTTCGGACAGGACTATGGCTACACCTTC
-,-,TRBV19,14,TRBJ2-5,CASSIDPFRETQYF,TGTGCCAGTAGTATAGACCCCTTTCGGGAGACCCAGTACTTC
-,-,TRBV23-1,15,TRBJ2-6,CASSPRTAGANVLTF,TGCGCCAGCAGTCCGCGGACTGCTGGGGCCAACGTCCTGACTTTC
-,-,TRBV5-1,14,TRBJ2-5,CASSLVEGGRTQYF,TGCGCCAGCAGCTTGGTTGAGGGTGGTAGGACCCAGTACTTC
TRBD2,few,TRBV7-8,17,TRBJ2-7,CASSFIAGGSSSYEQYF,TGTGCCAGCAGCTTTATAGCGGGGGGATCGAGCTCCTACGAGCAGTACTTC
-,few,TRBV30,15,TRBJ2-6,CAWSTGLSGANVLTF,TGTGCCTGGAGCACAGGCCTCTCTGGGGCCAACGTCCTGACTTTC
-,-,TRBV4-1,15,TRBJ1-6,CASSQIGHTSSPLHF,TGCGCCAGCAGCCAAATAGGACACACGAGTTCACCCCTCCACTTT
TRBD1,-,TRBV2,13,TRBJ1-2,CASRDRGGYGYTF,TGTGCCAGCAGGGACAGGGGAGGCTATGGCTACACCTTC
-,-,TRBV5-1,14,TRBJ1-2,CASSLSGVNYGYTF,TGCGCCAGCAGCTTGTCGGGGGTCAACTATGGCTACACCTTC
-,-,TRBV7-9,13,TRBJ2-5,CASSFSSTETQYF,TGTGCCAGCAGCTTTAGTTCTACAGAGACCCAGTACTTC
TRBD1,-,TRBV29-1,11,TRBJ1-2,CSVGTVGGYTF,TGCAGCGTAGGGACAGTCGGCGGCTACACCTTC
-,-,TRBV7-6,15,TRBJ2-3,CASSLAGQDTDTQYF,TGTGCCAGCAGCTTAGCGGGCCAGGACACAGATACGCAGTATTTT
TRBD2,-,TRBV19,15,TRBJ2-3,CASRPLATSTDTQYF,TGTGCCAGTAGGCCACTAGCGACCAGCACAGATACGCAGTATTTT
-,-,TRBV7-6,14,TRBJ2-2,CASSARVGTGELFF,TGTGCCAGCAGCGCCCGGGTTGGCACCGGGGAGCTGTTTTTT
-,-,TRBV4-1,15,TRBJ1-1,CASSQVRQDDTEAFF,TGCGCCAGCAGCCAAGTGAGACAGGACGACACTGAAGCTTTCTTT
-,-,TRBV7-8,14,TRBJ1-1,CASSFGSSGTEAFF,TGTGCCAGCAGCTTCGGATCTAGCGGCACTGAAGCTTTCTTT
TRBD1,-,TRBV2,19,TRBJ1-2,CASSSPGQGSYHANYGYTF,TGTGCCAGCAGCTCCCCGGGACAGGGCAGCTATCACGCTAACTATGGCTACACCTTC
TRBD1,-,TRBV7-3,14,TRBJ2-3,CASSLGQITDTQYF,TGTGCCAGCAGCTTGGGACAGATCACAGATACGCAGTATTTT
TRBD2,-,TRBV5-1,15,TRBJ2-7,CASSLGRGGLREQYF,TGCGCCAGCAGCTTAGGTCGGGGGGGCCTGCGCGAGCAGTACTTC
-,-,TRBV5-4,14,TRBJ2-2,CASSIQGNTGELFF,TGTGCCAGCAGCATACAGGGTAACACCGGGGAGCTGTTTTTT
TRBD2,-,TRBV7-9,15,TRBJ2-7,CASSLTLAGGGEQYF,TGTGCCAGCAGCTTAACACTAGCGGGGGGTGGCGAGCAGTACTTC
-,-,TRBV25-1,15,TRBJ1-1,CASSERGFPNTEAFF,TGTGCCAGCAGTGAAAGAGGGTTCCCGAACACTGAAGCTTTCTTT
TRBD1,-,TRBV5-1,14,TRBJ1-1,CASSSTGMNTEAFF,TGCGCCAGCAGCTCGACAGGGATGAACACTGAAGCTTTCTTT
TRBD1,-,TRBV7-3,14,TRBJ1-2,CASSLTGQGNGYTF,TGTGCCAGCAGCCTAACGGGACAGGGGAATGGCTACACCTTC
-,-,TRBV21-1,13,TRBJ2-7,CASRTGNPYEQYF,TGTGCCAGCAGGACAGGAAATCCCTACGAGCAGTACTTC
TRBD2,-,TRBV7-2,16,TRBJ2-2,CASSLYGGAGTGELFF,TGTGCCAGCAGCTTATACGGGGGGGCGGGCACCGGGGAGCTGTTTTTT
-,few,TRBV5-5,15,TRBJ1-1,CASSSLTGPNTEAFF,TGTGCCAGCAGCTCCCTGACAGGACCGAACACTGAAGCTTTCTTT
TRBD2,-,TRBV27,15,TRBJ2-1,CASSLQRDTYNEQFF,TGTGCCAGCAGTCTCCAGCGGGATACCTACAATGAGCAGTTCTTC